This TCR beta chain was identified in a study of cytomegalovirus exposure and HLA in healthy donors. The germline V gene has CDR1 LGHNA and CDR2 YNFKEQ. The CDR3 loop spans 14 amino acids. The trim removed 0 bases at V and 3 bases at J, leaving 1 base unmatched. 13 Jbeta primers and 60 Vbeta primers were used for the PCR. Assay: immunoSEQ multiplex PCR; the TCRdb copy retains only in-frame clones and omits some. The specimen's table records 80,000 or so clones. This receptor was identified in a man aged 50-59 years in good health and CMV-seropositive. The chain is built from TRBV4-2 and TRBJ2-7; 8 nucleotides line up with TRBD1. The sequencing input was PBMCs. The CDR3 DNA reads as TGTGCCAGCAGCCAAGATACAGGGGGCTACGAGCAGTACTTC. This translates into CASSQDTGGYEQYF.